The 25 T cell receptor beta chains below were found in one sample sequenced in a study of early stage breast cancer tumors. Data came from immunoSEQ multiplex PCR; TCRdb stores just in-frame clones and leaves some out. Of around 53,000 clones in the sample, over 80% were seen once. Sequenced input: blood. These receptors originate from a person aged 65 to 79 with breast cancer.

The CDR3 DNA follows: TGTGCCAGCAGTTATTCCGGGAACCTCTACGAGCAGTACTTC. This translates into CASSYSGNLYEQYF. The chain joins TRBV6-6 to TRBJ2-7; D is possibly TRBD2 (5 bases). This CDR3 has 14 amino acids. The V end was cut by 3 bases, the J end by 3 bases, with 12 bases between. CDR1 is MNHNY, CDR2 SVGAGI, per germline (reference sequence).

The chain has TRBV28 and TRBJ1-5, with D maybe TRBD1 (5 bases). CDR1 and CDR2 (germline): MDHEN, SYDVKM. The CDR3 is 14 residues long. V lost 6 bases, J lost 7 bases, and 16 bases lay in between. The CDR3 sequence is CASRIGGEEQPQHF. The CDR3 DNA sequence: TGTGCCAGCAGAATTGGGGGGGAAGAACAGCCCCAGCATTTT.

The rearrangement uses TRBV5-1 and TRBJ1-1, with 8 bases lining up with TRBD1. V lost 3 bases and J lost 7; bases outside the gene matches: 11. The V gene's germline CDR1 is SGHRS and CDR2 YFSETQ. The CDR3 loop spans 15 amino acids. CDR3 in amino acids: CASSSEASGGFEAFF. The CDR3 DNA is TGCGCCAGCAGCTCGGAGGCGTCAGGGGGCTTTGAAGCTTTCTTT.

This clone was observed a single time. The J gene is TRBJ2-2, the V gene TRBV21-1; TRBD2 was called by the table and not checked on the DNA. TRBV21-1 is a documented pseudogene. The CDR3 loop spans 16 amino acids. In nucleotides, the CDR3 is TGTGCCACGTCGCCCCGGGACTCCAGATTTACCGGGGAGCTGTTTTTT. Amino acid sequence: CATSPRDSRFTGELFF.

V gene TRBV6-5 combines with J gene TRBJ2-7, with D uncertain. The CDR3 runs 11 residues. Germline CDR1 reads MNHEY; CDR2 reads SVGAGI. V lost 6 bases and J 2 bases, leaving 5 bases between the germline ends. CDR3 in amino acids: CASRSTYEQYF. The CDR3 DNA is TGTGCCAGCAGGAGTACCTACGAGCAGTACTTC.

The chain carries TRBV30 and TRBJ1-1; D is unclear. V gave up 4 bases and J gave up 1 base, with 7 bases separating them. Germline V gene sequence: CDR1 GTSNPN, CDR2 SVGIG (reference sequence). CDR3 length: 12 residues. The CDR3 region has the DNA TGTGCCTGGAAGAGGGCGAACACTGAAGCTTTCTTT. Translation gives CAWKRANTEAFF.

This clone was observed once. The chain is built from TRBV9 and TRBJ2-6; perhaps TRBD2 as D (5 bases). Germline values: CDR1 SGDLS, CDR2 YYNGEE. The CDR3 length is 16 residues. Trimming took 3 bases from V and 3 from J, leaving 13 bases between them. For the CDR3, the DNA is TGTGCCAGCAGCGGTTCGAGGGCGGATGGGGCCAACGTCCTGACTTTC. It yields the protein CASSGSRADGANVLTF.

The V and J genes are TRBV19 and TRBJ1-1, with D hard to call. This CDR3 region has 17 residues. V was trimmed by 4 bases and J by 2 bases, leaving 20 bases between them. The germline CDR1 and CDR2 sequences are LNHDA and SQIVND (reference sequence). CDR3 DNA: TGTGCCAGTAGTACCCCGGGCGGGTTGGGATTAAACACTGAAGCTTTCTTT. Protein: CASSTPGGLGLNTEAFF.

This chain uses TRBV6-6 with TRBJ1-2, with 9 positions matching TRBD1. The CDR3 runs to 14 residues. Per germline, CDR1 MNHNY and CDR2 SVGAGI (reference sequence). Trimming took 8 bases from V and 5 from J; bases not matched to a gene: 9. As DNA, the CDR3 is TGTGCCAGCCGGGATGGGGACAGGGATTATGGCTACACCTTC. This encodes CASRDGDRDYGYTF.

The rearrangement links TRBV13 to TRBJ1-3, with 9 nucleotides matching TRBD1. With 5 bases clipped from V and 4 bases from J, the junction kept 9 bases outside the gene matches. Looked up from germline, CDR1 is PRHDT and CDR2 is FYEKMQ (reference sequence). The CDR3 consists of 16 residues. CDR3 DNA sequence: TGTGCCAGCAGCCCTCCGACAGGGGGTATCGGAAACACCATATATTTT. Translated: CASSPPTGGIGNTIYF.

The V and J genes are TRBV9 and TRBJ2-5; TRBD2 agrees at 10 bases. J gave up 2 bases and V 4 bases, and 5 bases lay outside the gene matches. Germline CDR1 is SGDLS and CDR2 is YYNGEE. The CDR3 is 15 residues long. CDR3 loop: CASSNSGGKQETQYF. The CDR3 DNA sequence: TGTGCCAGCAGCAATAGCGGGGGGAAACAAGAGACCCAGTACTTC.

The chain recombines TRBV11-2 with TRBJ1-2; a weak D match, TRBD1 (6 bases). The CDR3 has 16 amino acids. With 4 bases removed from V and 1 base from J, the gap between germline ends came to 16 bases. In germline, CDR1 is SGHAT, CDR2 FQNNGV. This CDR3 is CASSWGTGSRNYGYTF. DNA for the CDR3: TGTGCCAGCAGCTGGGGAACAGGGAGTCGTAACTATGGCTACACCTTC.

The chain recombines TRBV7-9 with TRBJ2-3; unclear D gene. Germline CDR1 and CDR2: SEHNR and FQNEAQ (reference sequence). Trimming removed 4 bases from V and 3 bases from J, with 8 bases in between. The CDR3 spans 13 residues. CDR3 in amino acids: CASSSTGTDTQYF. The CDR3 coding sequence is TGTGCCAGCAGCTCCACGGGTACAGATACGCAGTATTTT. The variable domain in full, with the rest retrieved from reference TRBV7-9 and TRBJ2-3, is DTGVSQNPRHKITKRGQNVTFRCDPISEHNRLYWYRQTLGQGPEFLTYFQNEAQLEKSRLLSDRFSAERPKGSFSTLEIQRTEQGDSAMYLCASSSTGTDTQYFGPGTRLTVL.

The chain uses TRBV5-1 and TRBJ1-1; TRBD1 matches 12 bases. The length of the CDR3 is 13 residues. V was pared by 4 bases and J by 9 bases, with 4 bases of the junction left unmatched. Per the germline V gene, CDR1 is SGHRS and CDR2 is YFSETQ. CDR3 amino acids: CASSGGTGGQAFF. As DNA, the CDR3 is TGCGCCAGCAGCGGCGGGACAGGGGGCCAAGCTTTCTTT.

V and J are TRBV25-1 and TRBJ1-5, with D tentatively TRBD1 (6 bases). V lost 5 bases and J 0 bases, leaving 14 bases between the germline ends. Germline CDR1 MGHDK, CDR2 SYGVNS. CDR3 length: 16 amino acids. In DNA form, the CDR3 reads TGTGCCAGCAGTCCAGACAGGCTCAATAGCAATCAGCCCCAGCATTTT. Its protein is CASSPDRLNSNQPQHF.

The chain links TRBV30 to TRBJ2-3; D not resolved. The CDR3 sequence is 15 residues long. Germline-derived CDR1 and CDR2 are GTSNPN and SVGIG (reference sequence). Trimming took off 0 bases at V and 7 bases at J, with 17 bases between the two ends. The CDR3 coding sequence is TGTGCCTGGAGTGTACCCCCCATGGCAGTCAATACGCAGTATTTT. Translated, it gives CAWSVPPMAVNTQYF.

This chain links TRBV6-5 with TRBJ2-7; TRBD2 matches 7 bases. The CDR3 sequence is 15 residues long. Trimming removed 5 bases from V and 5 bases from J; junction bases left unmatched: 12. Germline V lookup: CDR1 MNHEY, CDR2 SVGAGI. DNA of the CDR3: TGTGCCAGCAGTCGTCGCGGCGGGGGATCGGACGAGCAGTACTTC. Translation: CASSRRGGGSDEQYF.

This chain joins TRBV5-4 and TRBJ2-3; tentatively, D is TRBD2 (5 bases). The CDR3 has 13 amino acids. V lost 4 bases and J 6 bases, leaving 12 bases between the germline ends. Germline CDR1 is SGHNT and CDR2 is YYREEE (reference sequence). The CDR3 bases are TGTGCCAGCAGCCTGAGGGCGTCCGATACGCAGTATTTT. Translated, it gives CASSLRASDTQYF.

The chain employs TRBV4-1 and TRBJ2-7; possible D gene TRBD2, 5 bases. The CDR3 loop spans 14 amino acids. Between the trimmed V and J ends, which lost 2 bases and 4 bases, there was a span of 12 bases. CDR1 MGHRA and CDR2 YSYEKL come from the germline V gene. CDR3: CASSQILGRYEQYF. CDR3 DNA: TGCGCCAGCAGCCAAATCTTAGGGAGATACGAGCAGTACTTC.

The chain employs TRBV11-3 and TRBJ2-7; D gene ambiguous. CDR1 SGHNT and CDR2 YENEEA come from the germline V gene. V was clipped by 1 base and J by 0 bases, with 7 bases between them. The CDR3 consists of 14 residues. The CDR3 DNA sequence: TGTGCCAGCAGCTTAGGCGGTAGCTCCTACGAGCAGTACTTC. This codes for CASSLGGSSYEQYF.

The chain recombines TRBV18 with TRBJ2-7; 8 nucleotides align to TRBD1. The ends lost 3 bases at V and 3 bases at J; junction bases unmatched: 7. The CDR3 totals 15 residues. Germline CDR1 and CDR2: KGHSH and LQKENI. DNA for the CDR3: TGTGCCAGCTCACCTCCGGGACAGGTGCGCTACGAGCAGTACTTC. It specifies CASSPPGQVRYEQYF.

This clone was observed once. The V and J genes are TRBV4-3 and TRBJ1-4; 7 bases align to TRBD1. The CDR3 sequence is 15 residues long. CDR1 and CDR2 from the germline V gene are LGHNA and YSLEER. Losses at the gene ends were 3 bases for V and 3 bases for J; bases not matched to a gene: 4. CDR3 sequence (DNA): TGCGCCAGCAGCCAGACAGGGACCCCTAATGAAAAACTGTTTTTT. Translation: CASSQTGTPNEKLFF.

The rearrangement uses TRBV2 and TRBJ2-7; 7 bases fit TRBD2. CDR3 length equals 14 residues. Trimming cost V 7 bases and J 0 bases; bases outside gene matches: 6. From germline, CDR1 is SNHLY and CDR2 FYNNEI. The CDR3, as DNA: TGTGCCAGCACCCGCGGGACTAACTCCTACGAGCAGTACTTC. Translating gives CASTRGTNSYEQYF.

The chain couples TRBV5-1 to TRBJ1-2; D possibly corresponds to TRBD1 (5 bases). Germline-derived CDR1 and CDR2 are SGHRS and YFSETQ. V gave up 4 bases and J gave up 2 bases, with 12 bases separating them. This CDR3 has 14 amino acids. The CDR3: CASSPPGDNYGYTF. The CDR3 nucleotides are TGCGCCAGCAGCCCCCCGGGGGACAACTATGGCTACACCTTC.

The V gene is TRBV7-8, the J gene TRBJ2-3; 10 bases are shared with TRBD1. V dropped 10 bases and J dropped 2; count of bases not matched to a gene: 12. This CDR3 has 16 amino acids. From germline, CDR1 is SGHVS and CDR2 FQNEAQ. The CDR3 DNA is TGTGCCATCCGTTTCCCGGGACAGGGGATCACAGATACGCAGTATTTT. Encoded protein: CAIRFPGQGITDTQYF.